This TCR beta chain was observed in a study of radiotherapy plus CTLA-4 blockade in lung cancer (dated by TCRdb to the late 2010s). General notes on the study: Objective responses were observed in 18% of enrolled patients, and disease control was achieved in less than 35%. Results the study describes overall, beyond this receptor: After treatment with radiotherapy and ipilimumab, TCR clones that originated in tumors expanded in peripheral blood. The strongest predictors of response were reported to be early dynamic shifts in blood T cell clones along with a rise in serum interferon-beta following radiation.

This clone was detected many times. There is no known antigen for this receptor. Base qualities are not recorded, but no much larger clone differs from it by a single base. Library creation used the immunoSEQ multiplex PCR assay. TCRdb holds this immuneACCESS table with in-frame rearrangements only. Some clones are missing; in checked studies, unresolved V genes explain under half, and the rest has no known cause. Here the sample has about 97,000 clones; under 85% occur a single time. The leading ten clones occupy about 3% of the sample. Taken from cysteine to phenylalanine, the CDR3 has 16 residues. The sequence is cut down to CDR3 DNA, 48 bases in frame from base 1. V loses 1 base at its end and J loses 9 bases; junction bases beyond the gene matches: 10. Sequences LGHNA (CDR1) and YSLEER (CDR2) are obtained from the germline V gene. In this study, focal radiation therapy paired with CTLA-4 blockade (ipilimumab) was tested in patients who had chemo-refractory metastatic non-small-cell lung cancer.

The clonotype was recovered from a human donor with non-small cell lung cancer who had a partial response to radiotherapy plus ipilimumab. Some clones in this sample may be carry-over from other donors' samples. The sequenced sample was peripheral blood, obtained from a patient treated with radiotherapy plus ipilimumab. Here the chain combines TRBV4-3 and TRBJ1-4, and 8 junctional nucleotides match TRBD1. For the CDR3, the sequence is CASSQARTGIGQKLFF. DNA sequence: TGCGCCAGCAGCCAAGCCCGGACAGGGATAGGCCAAAAACTGTTTTTT.